A selection of T cell receptor beta chains follows, all from one sample in a study of T cells in Graves' hyperthyroidism and ophthalmopathy. Using its own MiXCR run on the multiplex PCR reads, TCRdb lists one record per CDR3 protein. The data contain roughly 500,000 distinct CDR3 sequences, 46% of them singletons. Sequencing was performed on peripheral blood or thyroid tissue (not recorded which). The receptors stem from an adult woman with Graves' disease, either hyperthyroidism or ophthalmopathy (not recorded which). Each CDR3 is given with its conserved first and last residue. Each record gives: J gene, clone size, D gene, V gene, CDR3 protein, CDR3 DNA. The D gene is left open where the match is weak. Some rows mark clone size as missing; the rest say once, few, many or name a class of expanded clone.

TRBJ1-2	few	-	TRBV11-2	CASSLVDGTHAF	TGTGCCAGCAGCTTAGTCGACGGGACACACGCCTTC
TRBJ1-5	-	-	TRBV20-1	CSAHAVVGTQPQHF	TGCAGTGCTCACGCAGTTGTCGGGACTCAGCCCCAGCATTTT
TRBJ2-7	few	TRBD1	TRBV9	CASSEGQGTHEQYF	TGTGCCAGCAGCGAGGGACAGGGAACCCACGAGCAGTACTTC
TRBJ1-1	-	-	TRBV5-1	CASGLEGNTEAFF	TGCGCCAGCGGACTCGAGGGGAACACTGAAGCTTTCTTT
TRBJ1-5	-	-	TRBV4-1	CASNQPIGQSYNQPQHF	TGCGCCAGCAACCAACCTATTGGACAGTCGTACAATCAGCCCCAGCATTTT
TRBJ2-5	-	-	TRBV25-1	CASSARPGGPQETQYF	TGTGCCAGCAGCGCCCGACCTGGGGGGCCTCAAGAGACCCAGTACTTC
TRBJ2-2	-	TRBD1	TRBV24-1	CATSDLPTDRAETGELFF	TGTGCCACCAGTGATCTCCCGACCGACAGGGCCGAAACCGGGGAGCTGTTTTTT
TRBJ1-6	-	-	TRBV7-9	CASSLGQTGSSPLHF	TGTGCCAGCAGCTTAGGTCAGACAGGAAGTTCACCCCTCCACTTT
TRBJ1-5	many	-	TRBV20-1	CSASSSGGNQPQHF	TGCAGTGCTAGCTCTTCGGGGGGCAATCAGCCCCAGCATTTT
TRBJ1-6	many	-	TRBV5-6	CASNLQGSYNSPLHF	TGTGCCAGCAACCTGCAGGGATCCTATAATTCACCCCTCCACTTT